Reported below is one T cell receptor (beta chain). The V gene's germline CDR1 is LNHDA and CDR2 SQIVND (reference sequence). The CDR3 loop spans 14 amino acids. Trimming cost V 7 bases and J 0 bases, with 10 bases left between them. Study processing details: Estimation of nucleated cell counts relied on the amplification of reference gene primers. Data came from immunoSEQ multiplex PCR; TCRdb stores just in-frame clones and leaves some out. That table gives V, J and clone size, and the DNA gave D and trimming. The table lists approximately 23,000 clones, about 90% of them singletons. These data originate in a study of blood T cell repertoires in COVID-19. About the research overall: Collection of acute and convalescent COVID-19 samples took place in the United States, Italy and Spain. PBMCs, B-cell-depleted T cells, or T cells were the source of the cDNA or gDNA that made up the material.

The sequence was collected from a woman over 75 with active COVID-19. The J gene is TRBJ2-1, the V gene TRBV19, with a possible D match to TRBD1 (6 bases). Sequencing was performed on peripheral blood. CDR3 bases: TGTGCCAGTATAGGGGGTAGCTCCTACAATGAGCAGTTCTTC. This encodes CASIGGSSYNEQFF. Combining the CDR3 with reference TRBV19 and TRBJ2-1 gives the whole variable domain DGGITQSPKYLFRKEGQNVTLSCEQNLNHDAMYWYRQDPGQGLRLIYYSQIVNDFQKGDIAEGYSVSREKKESFPLTVTSAQKNPTAFYLCASIGGSSYNEQFFGPGTRLTVL.